This entry features one T cell receptor (beta chain) sequence. It has no known antigen specificity. The record has no base qualities; no much larger clone is one base away. The sample's time point, from its label and the paper: baseline pretreatment blood. The sample's treatment or condition label, in plain terms: 15 Gy SBRT to primary tumor, nephrectomy 4 weeks later. To track tumor-enriched clonotypes, serial peripheral blood was sampled from radiation-treated patients at baseline and at 2 weeks and 4 weeks after SBRT. All patients had renal cell carcinoma with clear cell pathology. Genomic DNA for TCR sequencing was prepared using the QIAamp DNA Blood Mini Kit (Qiagen). The analyses included only samples that passed all quality control checks. The sample originates from a study of radiation and T cells in renal cell carcinoma (dated by TCRdb to between 2020 and 2021). Turning to the overall study: The samples were obtained from a clinical trial, where primary renal cell carcinomas were treated with 15 Gy stereotactic body radiation therapy and then removed by nephrectomy 4 weeks afterward. In the approximately 58 samples combined, some 4,000,000 unique CDR3 nucleotide sequences were found, encoding 2 million to 3 million unique CDR3 amino acid sequences. A total of 50 to 55 samples underwent TCR beta sequencing, made up of roughly 26 tumors and approximately 27 peripheral blood samples. Here is what the overall study found, with its caveats: In blood, the top tumor clonotypes increased from baseline to 2 weeks after radiation and then shrank by 4 weeks, which suggests a temporary expansion of tumor-resident clones. Blood repertoire dynamics were not followed beyond 4 weeks after treatment. No pretreatment tumor biopsies were available, so the baseline intratumoral presence of clonotypes could not be determined. With a single-armed trial design, the study had no way to address how radiation dose or scheduling affects the TCR repertoire.

The CDR3 starts with the cysteine, ends with the phenylalanine, and has 11 residues. Left in the record is the CDR3 DNA by itself, 33 bases read in frame from the first base. The germline ends are 6 bases apart after V is trimmed by 5 bases and J by 4 bases. CDR1 and CDR2 were assigned from the germline V gene (reference sequence) as MNHNY and SVGAGI. The immunoSEQ kit was used, according to the manufacturer's recommendations, to generate TCR beta libraries from genomic DNA. To prepare the libraries, a first multiplex PCR with proprietary primers was run, followed by a second PCR that added unique barcodes, and a bead cleanup was done after each round. A kit-provided positive control reaction and a negative control reaction were included in every sample batch. The final libraries were assessed on an Agilent 4200 TapeStation D1000 ScreenTape, pooled by volume, and quantified by qPCR. Sequencing was performed on an Illumina NextSeq500 with a MidOutput 150-cycle cartridge, and 156 Read1 and 15 Index1 cycles were run with kit custom primers. The pooled library was loaded at 0.95 to 1 pM with approximately 18% PhiX control spiked in. As for the authors' bioinformatics: The vendor-processed data were analyzed in R, and a clonotype was defined as all T cells that share the same CDR3 nucleotide sequence. In the clone abundance analyses, frequencies in each sample were normalized to that sample's 10,000 most abundant clones. Public T cell clones, which averaged fewer than five per sample, were removed prior to analysis. A difference in abundance of at least 32-fold between compartments was used to define tumor-enriched and baseline blood-enriched clonotypes. A beta-binomial differential abundance model was used to identify clonotypes that were expanded or contracted between blood time points. Tumor-blood repertoire similarity was measured with the Baroni-Urbani and Buser coefficient, and group comparisons used two-tailed Wilcoxon tests in R. What TCRdb holds here is the immuneACCESS table cut down to in-frame rearrangements. Part of the clones is not present; checked against another copy, under half of the missing clones reflect an unresolved V gene, and the others are unexplained. The V and J calls and the clone size are those of that table, but D and trimming were determined from the DNA. Within this sample are 130,000 or so clones, with about 88% of them counted one time only. 9.5% to 15% of the sample lies in the top ten.

The chain links TRBV6-6 with TRBJ2-7; a tentative D match to TRBD2 spans 5 bases. Sequencing used blood, obtained from a patient whose treatment included radiotherapy and nephrectomy. The TCR comes from a woman aged 50 to 65 with renal cell carcinoma. The nucleotides read TGTGCCAGCAGTGCGGGTTACGAGCAGTACTTC. It specifies CASSAGYEQYF.